A single sample is the source of the 32 T cell receptor beta chains below, sequenced in a study of regulatory T cells in long-lasting Graves disease. Arm-PCR of CDR3 regions and iRepertoire HTBI primers were the basis on which TCR beta libraries were built. MiXCR, run by TCRdb on the multiplex PCR reads, gives a single entry per CDR3 protein. The sample lists 450,000 to 600,000 distinct CDR3 sequences; 16% were seen once. Time point noted: newly diagnosed GD, antithyroid drugs for less than 3 months. Researchers made the TCR library from RNA that was extracted from PBMCs. The sample was also reused in another study, on T cells in Graves' hyperthyroidism and ophthalmopathy.

Material: peripheral blood mononuclear cells (PBMCs), obtained at new diagnosis, from a patient treated with antithyroid drugs. The receptors originated from a man aged 40-49 years with Graves disease.

In this sample, this clonotype turned up many times. V usage is TRBV28 and J usage is TRBJ1-5; 9 bases map to TRBD1. Germline V gene data show CDR1 as MDHEN and CDR2 as SYDVKM. V dropped 6 bases and J dropped 4; count of bases not matched to a gene: 7. The CDR3 totals 15 residues. The CDR3 coding sequence is TGTGCCAGCAGCTTCGGGACAGGGAGGAATCAGCCCCAGCATTTT. Translation: CASSFGTGRNQPQHF.

This clonotype has a count of ten or more. The gene calls are TRBV13 and TRBJ1-1; no clear D. Trimming pared 5 bases from V and 1 base from J, leaving 8 bases between. The CDR3 is 13 residues long. The germline gives CDR1 PRHDT, CDR2 FYEKMQ (reference sequence). The CDR3 nucleotides read TGTGCCAGCAGCCGCCGCAAGAACACTGAAGCTTTCTTT. This gives the protein CASSRRKNTEAFF.

V and J are TRBV4-1 and TRBJ2-2; D possibly corresponds to TRBD1 (5 bases). V dropped 4 bases and J dropped 6 bases, with 15 bases sitting between them. Germline V gives CDR1 MGHRA, CDR2 YSYEKL. This CDR3 spans 15 amino acids. CDR3 nucleotide sequence: TGCGCCAGCAGCCTTCGACAGAATCGGGCCGGGGAGCTGTTTTTT. The encoded protein is CASSLRQNRAGELFF.

This rearrangement joins TRBV19 to TRBJ2-7; 8 bases are a match to TRBD2. CDR1 and CDR2 (germline): LNHDA, SQIVND (reference sequence). Trimming took 6 bases from V and 2 from J; bases not matched to a gene: 9. The CDR3 contains 15 residues. The DNA for the CDR3 is TGTGCCAGTAGCCCCAGCGGGAGCCCCGCCTACGAGCAGTACTTC. Amino acids: CASSPSGSPAYEQYF. Together with reference TRBV19 and TRBJ2-7, the CDR3 gives the full variable domain: DGGITQSPKYLFRKEGQNVTLSCEQNLNHDAMYWYRQDPGQGLRLIYYSQIVNDFQKGDIAEGYSVSREKKESFPLTVTSAQKNPTAFYLCASSPSGSPAYEQYFGPGTRLTVT.

The V and J genes are TRBV6-1 and TRBJ1-3; D possibly corresponds to TRBD1 (6 bases). The V gene's germline CDR1 is MNHNS and CDR2 SASEGT. Trimming removed 5 bases at V and 0 bases at J, with 17 bases between. The CDR3 is 17 amino acids. The CDR3 reads CASSRTVATTSGNTIYF. The CDR3 nucleotides read TGTGCCAGCAGTCGGACAGTAGCAACTACCTCTGGAAACACCATATATTTT.

This clonotype was seen many times. The rearrangement uses TRBV28 and TRBJ2-3; D may be TRBD1 (6 bases). The CDR3 is 16 residues long. V lost 6 bases to trimming and J lost 4 bases, with 20 bases between them. Per the germline V gene, CDR1 is MDHEN and CDR2 is SYDVKM. As DNA, the CDR3 is TGTGCCAGCAGCCACAGGGTCTCGGGATACTCAGATACGCAGTATTTT. Translation gives CASSHRVSGYSDTQYF.

This sequence joins TRBV6-1 and TRBJ1-5; 9 bases are a match to TRBD1. In germline, CDR1 is MNHNS, CDR2 SASEGT. The ends lost 6 bases at V and 4 bases at J; junction bases unmatched: 7. This CDR3 has 15 amino acids. The CDR3 reads CASRSQGANNQPQHF. Here the CDR3 DNA reads TGTGCCAGCAGGTCACAGGGGGCGAATAATCAGCCCCAGCATTTT.

Only a few counts were recorded for this clonotype. This chain uses TRBV10-3 with TRBJ2-7, with D tentatively TRBD1 or TRBD2 (5 bases each). Germline CDR1 ENHRY, CDR2 SYGVKD. The CDR3 has 16 amino acids. V lost 0 bases, J lost 7 bases, and 19 bases lay in between. In DNA form, the CDR3 reads TGTGCCATCAGTGAGTCATCGGGACCGAGAAGGTGGGAGCAGTACTTC. Residues: CAISESSGPRRWEQYF.

The sample holds many counts of this clonotype. The CDR3 here is CASSAQGTGYTF. In DNA, the CDR3 is TGTGCCAGCAGTGCACAGGGGACTGGCTACACCTTC. The chain joins TRBV6-2 or TRBV6-3 to TRBJ1-2, with 7 bases that match TRBD1. Germline V lookup: CDR1 MNHEY, CDR2 SVGEGT. The CDR3 extends over 12 amino acids. With 5 bases clipped from V and 7 bases from J, the junction kept 4 bases outside the gene matches.

This clonotype showed up many times. The chain recombines TRBV5-5 with TRBJ2-5, with a tentative D call TRBD1 (5 bases). The CDR3 runs to 15 residues. The V end lost 4 bases, the J end lost 5 bases, and 18 bases lay between the germline ends. Germline V gene data show CDR1 as SGHKS and CDR2 as YYEKEE (reference sequence). The CDR3 reads CASSADSFLTETQYF. The CDR3 DNA reads TGTGCCAGCAGCGCTGACAGCTTCCTTACCGAGACCCAGTACTTC.

Of note for this clonotype: Germline and junction disagree at one end, which may indicate a read error. V and J are TRBV13 and TRBJ1-1; 10 nucleotides align to TRBD1. The length of the CDR3 is 15 residues. Germline V gene sequence: CDR1 PRHDT, CDR2 FYEKMQ (reference sequence). The CDR3 DNA reads as TGTGCCATCAGCTACCGGGACAGGGGTCTAACTGAAGCTTTCTTT. This encodes CAISYRDRGLTEAFF.

This clonotype was recorded at least ten times. The chain links TRBV7-2 to TRBJ2-1; 7 bases map to TRBD1. The CDR3 is 15 residues long. Germline assignment: CDR1 SGHTA and CDR2 FQGNSA. Losses at the gene ends were 5 bases for V and 5 bases for J; bases not matched to a gene: 9. CDR3 amino acids: CASSPGGFGHNEQFF. DNA of the CDR3: TGTGCCAGCAGCCCAGGGGGTTTCGGGCACAATGAGCAGTTCTTC.

The chain employs TRBV4-1 and TRBJ2-5, with TRBD2 matching over 14 bases. There are 17 residues in the CDR3. CDR1 and CDR2 (germline): MGHRA, YSYEKL. J was trimmed by 5 bases and V by 3 bases; bases with no gene match: 8. DNA of the CDR3: TGCGCCAGCAGCCAGGGACTAGCGGGAGTTCTACGGGAGACCCAGTACTTC. Its translation is CASSQGLAGVLRETQYF.

Only a few counts were recorded for this clonotype. The V and J genes are TRBV30 and TRBJ2-5; 9 bases align to TRBD1. The trim removed 4 bases at V and 7 bases at J, leaving 10 bases unmatched. Germline-derived CDR1 and CDR2 are GTSNPN and SVGIG (reference sequence). The CDR3 contains 14 residues. In DNA form, the CDR3 reads TGTGCCTGGAACCCCGGGACAGGGACGGGGACCCAGTACTTC. This encodes CAWNPGTGTGTQYF.

This clonotype was observed many times. The chain links TRBV6-5 to TRBJ2-7, with 11 bases that match TRBD2. Trimming at V came to 2 bases and at J to 1 base, leaving 4 bases not matched to a gene. The germline CDR1 and CDR2 sequences are MNHEY and SVGAGI. This CDR3 is built from 16 residues. The CDR3 region is CASSYGGLAGSYEQYF. The CDR3, as DNA: TGTGCCAGCAGTTACGGCGGACTAGCGGGTTCCTACGAGCAGTACTTC.

This chain connects TRBV7-9 to TRBJ2-7, with unresolved D. The CDR3 is 15 amino acids. Germline V gives CDR1 SEHNR, CDR2 FQNEAQ (reference sequence). V was clipped by 5 bases and J by 0 bases, with 14 bases between them. The CDR3 sequence: CASSAESSSSYEQYF. DNA of the CDR3: TGTGCCAGCAGCGCGGAGAGTTCGAGCTCCTACGAGCAGTACTTC.

V gene TRBV19 combines with J gene TRBJ2-7; no reliable D call. V lost 4 bases to trimming and J lost 0 bases, with 10 bases between them. CDR1 and CDR2 from the germline V gene are LNHDA and SQIVND (reference sequence). There are 14 residues in the CDR3. As DNA, the CDR3 is TGTGCCAGTAGTACCCCGGCATACTCCTACGAGCAGTACTTC. Translation gives CASSTPAYSYEQYF.

This chain connects TRBV5-1 to TRBJ2-5; TRBD2 matches at 7 bases. The CDR3 contains 13 residues. The trim removed 1 base at V and 5 bases at J, leaving 2 bases unmatched. Germline V lookup: CDR1 SGHRS, CDR2 YFSETQ. The CDR3 DNA reads as TGCGCCAGCAGCTTGTTTAGCGGGGAGACCCAGTACTTC. Protein sequence: CASSLFSGETQYF.

DNA of the CDR3: TGTGCCAGCAGCCTCGACAGGTCCCAAGAGACCCAGTACTTC. It is translated as CASSLDRSQETQYF. The chain links TRBV27 to TRBJ2-5; D is perhaps TRBD1 (6 bases). This CDR3 has 14 amino acids. CDR1 is MNHEY, CDR2 SMNVEV, per germline (reference sequence). V dropped 6 bases and J dropped 1 base, with 12 bases sitting between them.

This clonotype was counted between two and nine times. The chain uses TRBV11-2 and TRBJ2-7, with TRBD1 as a possible D gene (6 bases). The CDR3 totals 15 residues. V was shortened by 5 bases and J by 7 bases, with 21 bases between the two germline ends. Germline CDR1 SGHAT, CDR2 FQNNGV. CDR3 bases: TGTGCCAGCAGCGCAGCCGGGACACAAAAGAGGGAGCAGTACTTC. Residues: CASSAAGTQKREQYF.

This clonotype was detected only a few times. CDR3 DNA sequence: TGTGCCAGTAGGGAGGGAGGCCGGAACACTGAAGCTTTCTTT. Its protein is CASREGGRNTEAFF. V and J are TRBV19 and TRBJ1-1, with unresolved D. The germline V and J ends were trimmed by 6 bases and 1 base, with 12 bases remaining between them. The CDR3 runs 14 residues. The germline CDR1 and CDR2 sequences are LNHDA and SQIVND (reference sequence).

A word on this clonotype: This may be a read error, as it is one base from a much larger clone. The J gene is TRBJ2-7, the V gene TRBV2, with TRBD1 identical over 8 bases. The V and J ends lost 1 base and 3 bases, in that order; junction bases with no gene match: 11. This CDR3 spans 17 amino acids. Germline V gene data show CDR1 as SNHLY and CDR2 as FYNNEI. The DNA of the CDR3 is TGTGCCAGCAGTGAAGGCTGGCTGGGACAGGTTAACTACGAGCAGTACTTC. This sequence encodes CASSEGWLGQVNYEQYF.

The sample holds a few counts of this clonotype. A much larger clone is a single base away; this may be a read error. The chain joins TRBV2 to TRBJ2-7; TRBD1 agrees at 9 bases. Germline V gives CDR1 SNHLY, CDR2 FYNNEI. The CDR3 is 14 amino acids. CDR3 amino acids: CTSRGTGSSYEQYF. As DNA, the CDR3 is TGTACCAGCAGGGGGACAGGGAGCTCCTACGAGCAGTACTTC.

This clonotype has a count of ten or more. The chain carries TRBV20-1 and TRBJ1-1; no clear D. Per the germline V gene, CDR1 is DFQATT and CDR2 is SNEGSKA (reference sequence). The CDR3 is made up of 15 amino acids. Trimming left V 6 bases short and J 0 bases short, with 17 bases between. CDR3: CSADLGETLNTEAFF. The DNA for the CDR3 is TGCAGTGCCGACCTCGGAGAGACATTGAACACTGAAGCTTTCTTT.

Of note for this clonotype: Just one base apart from a much larger clone, this may be a read error. The V gene is TRBV20-1, the J gene TRBJ1-6; perhaps TRBD1 as D (5 bases). CDR1 DFQATT and CDR2 SNEGSKA come from the germline V gene (reference sequence). There are 14 residues in the CDR3. CDR3 sequence (DNA): TGCAGTGCTAGGGGGACTGCCCTTAATTCACCCCCCCACTTT. The encoded protein is CSARGTALNSPPHF.

There are a few counts of this clonotype. The rearrangement uses TRBV5-1 and TRBJ2-7; 7 nucleotides line up with TRBD2. The CDR3 is made up of 15 amino acids. V lost 0 bases to trimming and J lost 3 bases; unmatched junction nucleotides: 6. The germline CDR1 and CDR2 sequences are SGHRS and YFSETQ. The CDR3 DNA sequence: TGCGCCAGCAGCTTGGCGATTAGCGGGCTCTACGAGCAGTACTTC. It specifies CASSLAISGLYEQYF.

This clonotype was picked up a small number of times. The chain carries TRBV3-1 and TRBJ2-5; 8 bases agree with TRBD2. The CDR3 covers 15 residues. V lost 4 bases to trimming and J lost 2 bases; unmatched junction nucleotides: 6. Germline loops: CDR1 LGHDT, CDR2 YNNKEL (reference sequence). The CDR3 is CASSPGLVRQETQYF. Here the CDR3 DNA reads TGTGCCAGCAGCCCGGGACTAGTGAGGCAAGAGACCCAGTACTTC.

Only a few counts were recorded for this clonotype. This chain uses TRBV5-1 with TRBJ1-1; TRBD1 aligns across 7 bases. Germline CDR1 reads SGHRS; CDR2 reads YFSETQ. The CDR3 is 16 residues long. The ends lost 1 base at V and 1 base at J; junction bases unmatched: 7. DNA of the CDR3: TGCGCCAGCAGCTTGATTGTCAGGGGGGGGAACACTGAAGCTTTCTTT. As protein: CASSLIVRGGNTEAFF.

This clonotype has at least ten counts. CDR3 in amino acids: CASSLGTGAVGYNEQFF. CDR3 in DNA: TGCGCCAGCAGCTTGGGGACAGGAGCCGTGGGTTACAATGAGCAGTTCTTC. V and J are TRBV5-1 and TRBJ2-1; 7 bases fit TRBD1. CDR3 length: 17 residues. The junction had 10 bases not matched to a gene; V was cut back by 0 bases and J by 4 bases. Germline V gives CDR1 SGHRS, CDR2 YFSETQ. Full variable domain (rest looked up from reference TRBV5-1 and TRBJ2-1): KAGVTQTPRYLIKTRGQQVTLSCSPISGHRSVSWYQQTPGQGLQFLFEYFSETQRNKGNFPGRFSGRQFSNSRSEMNVSTLELGDSALYLCASSLGTGAVGYNEQFFGPGTRLTVL.

In its sample, this clonotype was seen a few times. This chain joins TRBV4-2 and TRBJ2-7, with D possibly being TRBD1 (5 bases). V was pared by 0 bases and J by 0 bases, with 12 bases between. Germline V gives CDR1 LGHNA, CDR2 YNFKEQ. CDR3 length equals 16 residues. The CDR3 nucleotides are TGTGCCAGCAGCCAAGATGCCACAGGAAGCTCCTACGAGCAGTACTTC. Protein sequence: CASSQDATGSSYEQYF.

The table lists this clonotype with many counts. The chain combines TRBV3-1 with TRBJ2-5; 14 bases agree with TRBD2. J lost 5 bases, V lost 4 bases, and 6 bases had no gene match. The germline gives CDR1 LGHDT, CDR2 YNNKEL (reference sequence). This CDR3 contains 16 residues. DNA of the CDR3: TGTGCCAGCAGCCGAGCGGGACTAGCGGGAGTTGAGACCCAGTACTTC. Encoded protein: CASSRAGLAGVETQYF.

The sample holds many counts of this clonotype. The chain combines TRBV7-3 with TRBJ2-7, with D unresolved. The germline CDR1 and CDR2 sequences are SGHTA and FQGTGA. Trimming cost V 5 bases and J 5 bases, with 13 bases left between them. The CDR3 loop spans 13 amino acids. The CDR3 loop is CASSPTIRDEQYF. CDR3 nucleotides: TGTGCCAGCAGCCCAACGATCCGCGACGAGCAGTACTTC.